A single T cell receptor beta chain is shown here with its context. V was pared by 6 bases and J by 5 bases, with 9 bases of the junction left unmatched. The CDR3 is 14 residues long. CDR1 is LGHNA, CDR2 YNFKEQ, per germline. Generated by immunoSEQ multiplex PCR, the TCRdb table keeps only in-frame clones and is missing some. This sample yields 290,000 or so clones, of which over 75% are seen a single time; 5.1% belongs to the top ten. This sample was included in a study of blood T cell repertoires in COVID-19. Looking at the study overall: PBMCs, B-cell-depleted T cells, or T cells provided the cDNA or gDNA that made up the material.

This TCR was recovered from a man aged 50-60 years with active or convalescent COVID-19. Source material: peripheral blood. J is TRBJ2-7 and V is TRBV4-2, with 8 bases fitting TRBD2. The CDR3 DNA reads as TGTGCCAGCAGGAGGTCGGGGGGGGCGAACGAGCAGTACTTC. Translating it yields CASRRSGGANEQYF.